The 9 T cell receptor beta chains below all came from one sample that was sequenced in a study of blood T cells in healthy people across ages. With a J-beta primer mix and a sample-barcoded 5' primer, a second PCR ran roughly 6 to 12 cycles. TCRdb recomputed calls from the 5' RACE reads with MiXCR, one row per CDR3 protein. The sample yields roughly 720,000 distinct CDR3 sequences, about 48% seen once. The sequencing input was blood. These receptors all come from a man older than 75 in good health.

The chain joins TRBV21-1 to TRBJ1-2. TRBV21-1 is an annotated pseudogene. The CDR3 covers 14 residues. The CDR3 sequence is CASSKEGRARGYTF. The DNA of the CDR3 is TGTGCCAGCAGCAAAGAGGGCAGGGCCAGAGGCTACACCTTC.

The chain uses TRBV7-2 and TRBJ2-1; D is unclear. The length of the CDR3 is 16 residues. With 5 bases removed from V and 0 bases from J, the gap between germline ends came to 14 bases. The germline CDR1 and CDR2 sequences are SGHTA and FQGNSA. CDR3 loop: CASSPRITSSYNEQFF. CDR3 bases: TGTGCCAGCAGCCCCCGGATCACGAGCTCCTACAATGAGCAGTTCTTC.

The chain recombines TRBV12-3 or TRBV12-4 with TRBJ1-4; D is possibly TRBD1 (5 bases). The V gene lost 4 bases and the J gene lost 4 bases, with 16 bases spanning the gap. This CDR3 is 16 amino acids long. The CDR3 DNA is TGTGCCAGCAGTTCCCCCGGGACGCCGTTTAATGAAAAACTGTTTTTT. This encodes CASSSPGTPFNEKLFF.

This clonotype was detected a few times. The gene calls are TRBV29-1 and TRBJ1-5; the match to TRBD1 covers 8 bases. The trim removed 4 bases at V and 4 bases at J, leaving 3 bases unmatched. Per the germline V gene, CDR1 is SQVTM and CDR2 is ANQGSEA. This CDR3 spans 13 amino acids. As DNA, the CDR3 is TGCAGCGTTGTCACAGGGGGAAATCAGCCCCAGCATTTT. Translating gives CSVVTGGNQPQHF.

This clonotype showed up just once. The rearrangement links TRBV5-1 to TRBJ2-2; D not certain. CDR1 SGHRS and CDR2 YFSETQ come from the germline V gene. The V end lost 0 bases, the J end lost 5 bases, and 8 bases lay between the germline ends. CDR3 size: 14 residues. CDR3 coding DNA: TGCGCCAGCAGCTTGGAAGTCCGGACCGGGGAGCTGTTTTTT. Protein sequence: CASSLEVRTGELFF.

The chain combines TRBV28 with TRBJ2-1, with 10 bases identical to TRBD2. With 2 bases clipped from V and 8 bases from J, the junction kept 9 bases outside the gene matches. CDR3 length: 16 amino acids. Germline V gene lookup returns CDR1 MDHEN and CDR2 SYDVKM. The CDR3 DNA is TGTGCCAGCAGTTTAAGTGCTAGCGGGAGTGGCGATGAGCAGTTCTTC. It specifies CASSLSASGSGDEQFF. The complete variable domain, with remaining parts taken from reference TRBV28 and TRBJ2-1, reads DVKVTQSSRYLVKRTGEKVFLECVQDMDHENMFWYRQDPGLGLRLIYFSYDVKMKEKGDIPEGYSVSREKKERFSLILESASTNQTSMYLCASSLSASGSGDEQFFGPGTRLTVL.

CDR3 nucleotides: TGTGCCAGCAGCGTAGAGCCAGGGGGGAATCAGCCCCAGCATTTT. It yields the protein CASSVEPGGNQPQHF. The chain couples TRBV9 to TRBJ1-5; 7 positions agree with TRBD1. V trimming: 0 bases; J trimming: 4 bases; junction bases outside the gene matches: 4. The germline V gene has CDR1 SGDLS and CDR2 YYNGEE. This CDR3 has 15 residues.

The chain is built from TRBV27 and TRBJ2-7; 10 bases are a match to TRBD2. Germline V gene data show CDR1 as MNHEY and CDR2 as SMNVEV (reference sequence). With 4 bases clipped from V and 5 bases from J, the junction kept 8 bases outside the gene matches. The CDR3 has 15 amino acids. Written as DNA, the CDR3 is TGTGCCAGCAGTTCGGGAGCTAGCGGGAGCCACGAGCAGTACTTC. Residues: CASSSGASGSHEQYF.

The chain uses TRBV6-1 and TRBJ2-2, with 9 nucleotides matching TRBD2. Trimming at V came to 8 bases and at J to 1 base, leaving 8 bases not matched to a gene. Looked up from germline, CDR1 is MNHNS and CDR2 is SASEGT. The CDR3 loop spans 16 amino acids. The DNA for the CDR3 is TGTGCCAGCCACCACCTAGCGGGAAAGAACACCGGGGAGCTGTTTTTT. It codes for CASHHLAGKNTGELFF.